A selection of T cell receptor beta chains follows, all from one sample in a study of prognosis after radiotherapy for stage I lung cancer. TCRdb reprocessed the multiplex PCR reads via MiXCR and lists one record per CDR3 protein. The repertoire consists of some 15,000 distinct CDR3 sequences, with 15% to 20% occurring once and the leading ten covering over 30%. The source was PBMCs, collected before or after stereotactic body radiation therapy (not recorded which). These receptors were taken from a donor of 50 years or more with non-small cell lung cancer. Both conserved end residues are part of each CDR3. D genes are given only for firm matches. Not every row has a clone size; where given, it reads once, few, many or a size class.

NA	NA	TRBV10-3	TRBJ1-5	TGTACCCAGGGTAATCAGCCCCAGCATTTT	CTQGNQPQHF
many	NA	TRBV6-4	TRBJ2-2	TGTGCCAGCAGTGACGTGGGCGGGGAGCTGTTTTTT	CASSDVGGELFF
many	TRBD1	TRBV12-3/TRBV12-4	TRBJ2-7	TGTGCCAGCAGTCCACAGGGGGCCCCCTACGAGCAGTACTTC	CASSPQGAPYEQYF
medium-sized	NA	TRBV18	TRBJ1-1	TGTGCCAGCTCACCTTTCTCCGGGCACATGAACACTGAAGCTTTCTTT	CASSPFSGHMNTEAFF
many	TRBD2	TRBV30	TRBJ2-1	TGTGCCTGGAGTGTAGGGCTACTAGCGGGAGGTGAGCAGTTCTTC	CAWSVGLLAGGEQFF
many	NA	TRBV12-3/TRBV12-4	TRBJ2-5	TGTGCCAGCAGTTTTAGAGTTGGGAGACCGGCGGGTAGTAAGGAGACCCAGTACTTC	CASSFRVGRPAGSKETQYF
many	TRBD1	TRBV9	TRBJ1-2	TGTGCCAGCAGCGTCGGACAGGCTAACTATGGCTACACCTTC	CASSVGQANYGYTF
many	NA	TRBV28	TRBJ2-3	TGTGCCAGCGGCTTTGGGGGAGGCACAGATACGCAGTATTTT	CASGFGGGTDTQYF
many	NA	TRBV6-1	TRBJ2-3	TGTGCCAGCAGGACACCGAGCACAGATACGCAGTATTTT	CASRTPSTDTQYF
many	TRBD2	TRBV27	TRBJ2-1	TGTGCCAGCCAGCCTTTGGCGGGAGGTCTGAATGAGCAGTTCTTC	CASQPLAGGLNEQFF
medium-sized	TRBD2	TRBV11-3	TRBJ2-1	TGTGCCAGCAGCTCCTTCAGCGGGAGGGCCCACAATGAGCAGTTCTTC	CASSSFSGRAHNEQFF
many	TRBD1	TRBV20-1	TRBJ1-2	TGCAGTGCTAGGGGGGGACAGGCACGGAGAAGGTATGGCTACACCTTC	CSARGGQARRRYGYTF
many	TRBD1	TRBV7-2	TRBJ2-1	TGTGCCAGCAGAGGACAGGTTCTCCCCTACAATGAGCAGTTCTTC	CASRGQVLPYNEQFF